This TCR beta chain was documented in a study of blood T cell repertoires in COVID-19. Study details: Samples of COVID-19 (acute and convalescent) were obtained from the United States, Italy and Spain. From T cells, B-cell-depleted T cells, or PBMCs came the material, which was cDNA or gDNA.

Per the original methods: Scientists estimated how many nucleated cells there were by amplifying reference gene primers. Clones were sequenced by immunoSEQ multiplex PCR, and TCRdb holds only the in-frame ones, with some missing. V, J and clone size are taken as reported in that table, and D and trimming were inferred from the DNA itself. This sample has about 410,000 clones, with 70% to 90% found just once. Germline CDR1 is WSHSY and CDR2 is SAAADI. The length of the CDR3 is 15 residues. V was pared by 0 bases and J by 6 bases, with 6 bases of the junction left unmatched. This chain connects TRBV10-2 to TRBJ2-7; TRBD1 agrees at 9 bases. Sequencing was done on a sample of peripheral blood. The clonotype originates from a woman in her 30s with active or convalescent COVID-19. For the CDR3, the DNA is TGCGCCAGCAGTGAGTCCGGGACAGGGAGGACCGAGCAGTACTTC. It yields the protein CASSESGTGRTEQYF.